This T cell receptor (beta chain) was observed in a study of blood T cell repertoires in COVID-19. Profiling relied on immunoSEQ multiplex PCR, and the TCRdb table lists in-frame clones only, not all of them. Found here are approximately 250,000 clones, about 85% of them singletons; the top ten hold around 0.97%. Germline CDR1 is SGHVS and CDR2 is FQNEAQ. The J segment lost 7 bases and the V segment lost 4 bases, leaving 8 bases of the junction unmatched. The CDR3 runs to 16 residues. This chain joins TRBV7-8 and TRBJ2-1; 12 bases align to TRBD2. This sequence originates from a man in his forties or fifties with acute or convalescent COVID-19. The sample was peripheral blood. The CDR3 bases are TGTGCCAGCAGCTCGGGGACTAGCGGGTTCGAAAATGAGCAGTTCTTC. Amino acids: CASSSGTSGFENEQFF.